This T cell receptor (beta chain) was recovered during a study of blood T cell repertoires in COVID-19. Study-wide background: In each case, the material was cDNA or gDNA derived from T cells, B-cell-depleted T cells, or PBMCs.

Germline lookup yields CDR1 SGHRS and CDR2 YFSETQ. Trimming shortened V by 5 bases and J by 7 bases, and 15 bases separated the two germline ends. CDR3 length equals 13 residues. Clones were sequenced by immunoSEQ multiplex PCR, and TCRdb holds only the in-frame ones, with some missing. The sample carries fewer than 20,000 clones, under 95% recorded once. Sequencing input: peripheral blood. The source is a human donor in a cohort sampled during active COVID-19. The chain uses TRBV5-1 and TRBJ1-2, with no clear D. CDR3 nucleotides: TGCGCCAGCAGTGTTTTGGAGATGGGTGGCTACACCTTC. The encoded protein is CASSVLEMGGYTF. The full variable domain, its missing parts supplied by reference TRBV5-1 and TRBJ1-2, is KAGVTQTPRYLIKTRGQQVTLSCSPISGHRSVSWYQQTPGQGLQFLFEYFSETQRNKGNFPGRFSGRQFSNSRSEMNVSTLELGDSALYLCASSVLEMGGYTFGSGTRLTVV.